These 24 T cell receptor beta chains originate from one sample sequenced in a study of human T cells and chemical hapten exposure. TCRdb re-derived calls from the RACE reads in MiXCR, one entry per CDR3 protein. The sample carries about 360,000 distinct CDR3 sequences, under 8% recorded once. Regarding time point: patch test 1, 2 weeks after DPC sensitization. Treatment of the sample: therapeutic diphenylcyclopropenone sensitization with weekly scalp DPC. The sample in question was whole blood, obtained in connection with sensitization to the hapten diphenylcyclopropenone (DPC). All receptors derive from a woman in her late teens or twenties with alopecia areata. Some clones in this sample may be carry-over from other donors' samples.

This clonotype was found a few times. J is TRBJ2-3 and V is TRBV11-2, with D possibly being TRBD2 (6 bases). This CDR3 has 15 amino acids. In germline, CDR1 is SGHAT, CDR2 FQNNGV. The ends were cut back, 5 bases at V and 6 bases at J, with 18 bases in the middle. The CDR3 sequence is CASSQTGSSQDTQYF. The CDR3 bases are TGTGCCAGCAGCCAAACCGGGAGCAGTCAGGATACGCAGTATTTT.

This clonotype came up many times. The chain employs TRBV27 and TRBJ2-6; D might be TRBD1 (6 bases). The germline CDR1 and CDR2 sequences are MNHEY and SMNVEV (reference sequence). Deletions cut 5 bases from V and 0 bases from J, with 23 bases between. The CDR3 length is 20 residues. This chain's CDR3 is CASSPRLWTAAFSGANVLTF. The CDR3 DNA reads as TGTGCCAGCAGTCCCAGACTTTGGACAGCAGCCTTCTCTGGGGCCAACGTCCTGACTTTC.

This clonotype has at least ten counts. The CDR3 nucleotides read TGCAGTGCTAGGCCTCAGGGTTACTATAATTCACCCCTCCACTTT. Translating it yields CSARPQGYYNSPLHF. V usage is TRBV20-1 and J usage is TRBJ1-6, with a possible D match to TRBD1 (5 bases). The CDR3 consists of 15 residues. Trimming stripped 3 bases from V and 3 bases from J, with 12 bases between. Germline assignment: CDR1 DFQATT and CDR2 SNEGSKA (reference sequence).

The chain combines TRBV5-1 with TRBJ2-1; D might be TRBD2 (6 bases). V shed 1 base and J shed 3 bases, with 11 bases lying between them. From germline, CDR1 is SGHRS and CDR2 YFSETQ. This CDR3 contains 15 residues. The CDR3 here is CASSLLGEDYNEQFF. The CDR3 DNA reads TGCGCCAGCAGCTTGTTAGGGGAGGACTACAATGAGCAGTTCTTC.

This clonotype occurred a few times. The rearrangement uses TRBV6-2 or TRBV6-3 and TRBJ1-2, with no clear D. The germline V and J ends were trimmed by 2 bases and 5 bases, with 21 bases remaining between them. Germline values: CDR1 MNHEY, CDR2 SVGEGT. This CDR3 is built from 17 residues. The CDR3: CASSYLFTDRGDYGYTF. Here the CDR3 DNA reads TGTGCCAGCAGTTACCTTTTCACGGACCGGGGAGATTATGGCTACACCTTC.

The sample holds a few counts of this clonotype. J is TRBJ1-1 and V is TRBV6-2 or TRBV6-3; TRBD1 is a possible D gene (6 bases). The CDR3 covers 16 residues. Deletions cut 0 bases from V and 1 base from J, with 12 bases between. Germline CDR1 is MNHEY and CDR2 is SVGEGT. The CDR3 DNA follows: TGTGCCAGCAGTTACTCCCTACAGGGCGCGAACACTGAAGCTTTCTTT. This sequence encodes CASSYSLQGANTEAFF.

This clonotype has a handful of counts. The rearrangement links TRBV6-1 to TRBJ1-6; the D is unclear. Trimming stripped 4 bases from V and 7 bases from J, with 11 bases between. The CDR3 extends over 14 amino acids. Germline CDR1 reads MNHNS; CDR2 reads SASEGT. The CDR3 nucleotides read TGTGCCAGCAGTGGAGGCTATATGAATTCACCCCTCCACTTT. Protein product: CASSGGYMNSPLHF.

This clonotype is judged medium-sized. This rearrangement joins TRBV4-3 to TRBJ1-2, with D perhaps matching TRBD1 (5 bases). V lost 6 bases, J lost 0 bases, and 11 bases lay in between. Germline CDR1 is LGHNA and CDR2 is YSLEER. The CDR3 is 14 amino acids. CDR3 sequence: CASSPGPTNYGYTF. The CDR3 DNA is TGCGCCAGCAGTCCGGGACCGACTAACTATGGCTACACCTTC.

The V call is TRBV7-8, the J call TRBJ1-2; the D is unclear. CDR3 length: 15 amino acids. V shed 2 bases and J shed 0 bases, with 10 bases lying between them. CDR1 is SGHVS and CDR2 is FQNEAQ in the germline V gene. CDR3 DNA: TGTGCCAGCAGCTTAAAGGGAGTAGCTAACTATGGCTACACCTTC. Amino acid sequence: CASSLKGVANYGYTF.

The chain joins TRBV9 to TRBJ2-3, with a tentative D call TRBD1 (5 bases). Germline V gives CDR1 SGDLS, CDR2 YYNGEE. The length of the CDR3 is 18 residues. Trimming shortened V by 0 bases and J by 0 bases, and 17 bases separated the two germline ends. The CDR3 spells CASSVAVQGPDSTDTQYF. DNA of the CDR3: TGTGCCAGCAGCGTAGCGGTGCAGGGCCCGGACAGCACAGATACGCAGTATTTT.

This clonotype was seen many times. V gene TRBV7-9 combines with J gene TRBJ2-7, with D unclear. The CDR3 is 13 amino acids. V lost 0 bases and J 4 bases, leaving 7 bases between the germline ends. Looked up from germline, CDR1 is SEHNR and CDR2 is FQNEAQ (reference sequence). The CDR3 here is CASSLAGSYEQYF. For the CDR3, the DNA is TGTGCCAGCAGCTTAGCGGGGTCGTACGAGCAGTACTTC.

The chain combines TRBV2 with TRBJ2-1; D gene unclear. V lost 6 bases and J 8 bases, leaving 26 bases between the germline ends. The CDR3 runs 17 residues. CDR1 and CDR2 from the germline V gene are SNHLY and FYNNEI. The CDR3 sequence is CASSFDGSFVSTDEQFF. CDR3 nucleotide sequence: TGTGCCAGCAGCTTCGACGGCAGCTTTGTCTCGACCGATGAGCAGTTCTTC.

This clonotype was seen more than once but under ten times. This chain uses TRBV5-1 with TRBJ2-3; 7 nucleotides agree with TRBD2. Germline assignment: CDR1 SGHRS and CDR2 YFSETQ. This CDR3 has 15 amino acids. The ends lost 0 bases at V and 5 bases at J; junction bases unmatched: 6. The CDR3 here is CASSLALAGVDTQYF. The CDR3 DNA reads TGCGCCAGCAGCTTGGCCCTGGCGGGGGTAGATACGCAGTATTTT.

This clonotype has at least ten counts. The rearrangement joins TRBV18 to TRBJ2-7; 9 nucleotides agree with TRBD2. The ends lost 6 bases at V and 6 bases at J; junction bases unmatched: 3. CDR3 length equals 12 residues. Germline CDR1 KGHSH, CDR2 LQKENI. The CDR3 reads CASSQTSGEQYF. As DNA, the CDR3 is TGTGCCAGCTCCCAGACTAGCGGCGAGCAGTACTTC.

There are a few counts of this clonotype. V usage is TRBV5-4 and J usage is TRBJ2-3, with D perhaps TRBD1 or TRBD2 (5 bases each). Trimming took off 4 bases at V and 0 bases at J, with 24 bases between the two ends. The CDR3 length is 19 residues. From germline, CDR1 is SGHNT and CDR2 YYREEE (reference sequence). The CDR3 DNA follows: TGTGCCAGCAGCCTGGGGACCTCGCGGAGCGGTCCTAGCACAGATACGCAGTATTTT. Protein sequence: CASSLGTSRSGPSTDTQYF.

This clonotype was recorded many times. CDR3 region: CASSLVSGPHNEQFF. The CDR3 DNA sequence: TGCGCCAGCAGCTTGGTAAGCGGGCCCCACAATGAGCAGTTCTTC. V is TRBV5-1 and J is TRBJ2-1; perhaps TRBD2 as D (6 bases). There are 15 residues in the CDR3. V was shortened by 0 bases and J by 5 bases, with 12 bases between the two germline ends. CDR1 is SGHRS and CDR2 is YFSETQ in the germline V gene.

This chain links TRBV10-3 with TRBJ2-1; 8 nucleotides align to TRBD1. Germline V lookup: CDR1 ENHRY, CDR2 SYGVKD. Unmatched junction bases numbered 4, after V lost 0 bases and J lost 6 bases. There are 15 residues in the CDR3. This CDR3 reads CAISESSTGGNEQFF. The CDR3 bases are TGTGCCATCAGTGAGTCAAGCACAGGGGGCAATGAGCAGTTCTTC.

The table lists this clonotype with a few counts. The chain joins TRBV28 to TRBJ1-1; the D gene is possibly TRBD1 (6 bases). The CDR3 has 13 amino acids. CDR1 and CDR2 from the germline V gene are MDHEN and SYDVKM. The V end was cut by 2 bases, the J end by 8 bases, with 12 bases between. In nucleotides, the CDR3 is TGTGCCAGCAGTTTACCTACAGGGCGGGAAGCTTTCTTT. Its protein product is CASSLPTGREAFF.

The table lists this clonotype with many counts. The DNA of the CDR3 is TGTGCCAGCAGATATTACAGGGGGCGAACTGAAGCTTTCTTT. It encodes CASRYYRGRTEAFF. This chain connects TRBV12-3 or TRBV12-4 to TRBJ1-1; TRBD1 agrees at 9 bases. This CDR3 region has 14 residues. The J segment lost 5 bases and the V segment lost 6 bases, leaving 7 bases of the junction unmatched.

This clonotype has at least ten counts. This rearrangement joins TRBV27 to TRBJ2-5; D is possibly TRBD2 (5 bases). The CDR3 is 14 residues long. Per germline, CDR1 MNHEY and CDR2 SMNVEV (reference sequence). The ends were cut back, 3 bases at V and 2 bases at J, with 10 bases in the middle. The CDR3 nucleotides read TGTGCCAGCAGTTTTCGCGGGTCACAAGAGACCCAGTACTTC. Protein sequence: CASSFRGSQETQYF.

This clonotype has only a few counts. The V and J genes are TRBV20-1 and TRBJ2-7, with 9 bases identical to TRBD1. The germline V gene encodes CDR1 DFQATT and CDR2 SNEGSKA (reference sequence). The CDR3 is 14 amino acids. After removal of 5 bases from V and 0 bases from J, the junction contained 5 bases not matched to a gene. In DNA form, the CDR3 reads TGCAGTGCTCAGGGGACAGGGATCTCCTACGAGCAGTACTTC. The encoded protein is CSAQGTGISYEQYF.

This chain connects TRBV15 to TRBJ1-4, with D maybe TRBD1 (6 bases). Trimming left V 2 bases short and J 7 bases short, with 14 bases between. The CDR3 is made up of 15 amino acids. CDR1 and CDR2 from the germline V gene are LNHNV and YYDKDF (reference sequence). CDR3 protein: CATSRSYTGFEKLFF. The CDR3 DNA reads as TGTGCCACCAGCAGAAGTTATACAGGGTTTGAAAAACTGTTTTTT. The full variable domain, completed using reference TRBV15 and TRBJ1-4, is DAMVIQNPRYQVTQFGKPVTLSCSQTLNHNVMYWYQQKSSQAPKLLFHYYDKDFNNEADTPDNFQSRRPNTSFCFLDIRSPGLGDTAMYLCATSRSYTGFEKLFFGSGTQLSVL.

This clonotype has only a few counts. The rearrangement joins TRBV29-1 to TRBJ1-2; TRBD1 matches 8 bases. This CDR3 has 11 residues. Germline CDR1 SQVTM, CDR2 ANQGSEA. V trimming: 8 bases; J trimming: 6 bases; junction bases outside the gene matches: 5. The CDR3 bases are TGCAGCTCACAGGGGGGTGATGGCTACACCTTC. Protein product: CSSQGGDGYTF.

This clonotype was detected only a few times. This sequence joins TRBV11-3 and TRBJ2-6; D is undetermined. Germline V gives CDR1 SGHNT, CDR2 YENEEA. The CDR3 spans 17 residues. Trimming removed 2 bases at V and 0 bases at J, with 11 bases between. CDR3 loop: CASSLMGTVSGANVLTF. The CDR3 DNA sequence: TGTGCCAGCAGCTTAATGGGAACCGTCTCTGGGGCCAACGTCCTGACTTTC.